The table lists the clone carrying this T cell receptor beta chain with a count of one. Its target is unknown. The entry originates in a study of cytomegalovirus exposure and HLA in healthy donors. Whole-study results and caveats: Rare TCR sequences predominated, though certain public TCRs were found in many donors. High sensitivity and specificity were reportedly achieved when the classifier diagnosed cytomegalovirus status. Previously analyzed data showed that most TCR beta V segments were productive at a frequency of about 90% or about 30%. It was confirmed in vitro that a few of the CMV-associated chains were specific for CMV antigens.

Vbeta (60) and Jbeta (13) primers were used in the PCR. Only in-frame clones appear in the TCRdb table, and some are missing; sequencing was by immunoSEQ multiplex PCR. The sample records over 150,000 clones, about 80% being singletons. With 6 bases removed from V and 9 bases from J, the gap between germline ends came to 11 bases. The CDR3 runs to 11 residues. Germline V gene lookup returns CDR1 MDHEN and CDR2 SYDVKM. Sequenced sample: PBMCs. The chain has TRBV28 and TRBJ1-1, with a tentative D call TRBD1 (6 bases). The sequence was obtained from a woman between 25 and 40 years old in good health and CMV-seronegative. CDR3 in DNA: TGTGCCAGCAGAGCAGGGGTTCAAGCTTTCTTT. Translation: CASRAGVQAFF.